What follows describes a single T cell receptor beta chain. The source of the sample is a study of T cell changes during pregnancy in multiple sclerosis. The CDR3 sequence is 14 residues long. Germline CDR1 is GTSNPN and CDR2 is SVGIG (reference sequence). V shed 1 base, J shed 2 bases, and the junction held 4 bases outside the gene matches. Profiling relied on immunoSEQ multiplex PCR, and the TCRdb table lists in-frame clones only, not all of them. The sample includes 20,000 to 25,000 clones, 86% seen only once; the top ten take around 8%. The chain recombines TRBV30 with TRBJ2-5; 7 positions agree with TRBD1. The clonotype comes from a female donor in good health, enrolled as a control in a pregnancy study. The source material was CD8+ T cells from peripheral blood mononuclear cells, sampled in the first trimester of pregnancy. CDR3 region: CAWSEGRGQETQYF. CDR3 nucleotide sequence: TGTGCCTGGAGTGAGGGCAGGGGGCAAGAGACCCAGTACTTC.